This T cell receptor beta chain was identified during a study of cytomegalovirus exposure and HLA in healthy donors. Amplification used 60 Vbeta primers and 13 Jbeta primers. TCRdb keeps only in-frame clones here, not all; method: immunoSEQ multiplex PCR. Listed are about 170,000 clones; 0.7% to 1% falls within the top ten. Per germline, CDR1 SGHDT and CDR2 YYEEEE. The CDR3 has 13 amino acids. The specimen sequenced was PBMCs. This clonotype originated in a woman under 30 in good health and CMV-seropositive. The gene calls are TRBV5-6 and TRBJ2-5, with 7 nucleotides matching TRBD2. Judging by the DNA end, TRBJ2-7 fits better; the J call may be wrong. The CDR3 DNA sequence: TGTGCCAGCAGCTGGGGGGGCTCCTACGAGCAGTACTTC. Its protein product is CASSWGGSYEQYF.